This section outlines one TCR beta chain sequence together with its context. What it binds is not known. The data were taken from a study of cytomegalovirus exposure and HLA in healthy donors. About the study: The approximately 670 first-cohort repertoires and the 95 to 150 validation repertoires shared the same platform, a later analysis reported.

Clones were read by immunoSEQ multiplex PCR, and TCRdb kept only the in-frame ones, dropping some. The sample includes 65,000 to 80,000 clones, roughly 94% of them seen just once. The CDR3 consists of 15 residues. Germline assignment: CDR1 SGHTA and CDR2 FQGNSA. The J segment lost 7 bases and the V segment lost 6 bases, leaving 10 bases of the junction unmatched. Whole-study results and caveats: The majority of TCR sequences were rare, yet some public TCRs appeared in many donors.

The sequenced sample was PBMCs. The rearrangement joins TRBV7-2 to TRBJ2-1; TRBD2 matches 9 bases. This clonotype was obtained from a young woman in good health and CMV-seropositive. Written as DNA, the CDR3 is TGTGCCAGCAGAGAAGAGTTAGCGGGGGTTAATGAGCAGTTCTTC. Its translation is CASREELAGVNEQFF.